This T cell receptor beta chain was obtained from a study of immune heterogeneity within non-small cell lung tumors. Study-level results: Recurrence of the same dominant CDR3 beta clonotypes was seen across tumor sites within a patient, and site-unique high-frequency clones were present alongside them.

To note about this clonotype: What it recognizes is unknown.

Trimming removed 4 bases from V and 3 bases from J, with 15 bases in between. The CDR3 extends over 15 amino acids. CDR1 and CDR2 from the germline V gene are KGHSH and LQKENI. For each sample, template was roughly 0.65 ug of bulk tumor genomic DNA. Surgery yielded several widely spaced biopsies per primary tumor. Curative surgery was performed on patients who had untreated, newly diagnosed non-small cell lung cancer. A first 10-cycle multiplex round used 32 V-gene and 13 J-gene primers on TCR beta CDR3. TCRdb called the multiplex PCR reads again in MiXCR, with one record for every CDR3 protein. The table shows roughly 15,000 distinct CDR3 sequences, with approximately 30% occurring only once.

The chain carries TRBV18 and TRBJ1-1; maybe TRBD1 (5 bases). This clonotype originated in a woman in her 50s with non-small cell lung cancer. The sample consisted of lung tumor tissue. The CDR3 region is CASSLDSSWDTEAFF. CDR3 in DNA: TGTGCCAGCTCACTAGACAGCTCTTGGGACACTGAAGCTTTCTTT. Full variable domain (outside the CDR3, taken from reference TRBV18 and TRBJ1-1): NAGVMQNPRHLVRRRGQEARLRCSPMKGHSHVYWYRQLPEEGLKFMVYLQKENIIDESGMPKERFSAEFPKEGPSILRIQQVVRGDSAAYFCASSLDSSWDTEAFFGQGTRLTVV.